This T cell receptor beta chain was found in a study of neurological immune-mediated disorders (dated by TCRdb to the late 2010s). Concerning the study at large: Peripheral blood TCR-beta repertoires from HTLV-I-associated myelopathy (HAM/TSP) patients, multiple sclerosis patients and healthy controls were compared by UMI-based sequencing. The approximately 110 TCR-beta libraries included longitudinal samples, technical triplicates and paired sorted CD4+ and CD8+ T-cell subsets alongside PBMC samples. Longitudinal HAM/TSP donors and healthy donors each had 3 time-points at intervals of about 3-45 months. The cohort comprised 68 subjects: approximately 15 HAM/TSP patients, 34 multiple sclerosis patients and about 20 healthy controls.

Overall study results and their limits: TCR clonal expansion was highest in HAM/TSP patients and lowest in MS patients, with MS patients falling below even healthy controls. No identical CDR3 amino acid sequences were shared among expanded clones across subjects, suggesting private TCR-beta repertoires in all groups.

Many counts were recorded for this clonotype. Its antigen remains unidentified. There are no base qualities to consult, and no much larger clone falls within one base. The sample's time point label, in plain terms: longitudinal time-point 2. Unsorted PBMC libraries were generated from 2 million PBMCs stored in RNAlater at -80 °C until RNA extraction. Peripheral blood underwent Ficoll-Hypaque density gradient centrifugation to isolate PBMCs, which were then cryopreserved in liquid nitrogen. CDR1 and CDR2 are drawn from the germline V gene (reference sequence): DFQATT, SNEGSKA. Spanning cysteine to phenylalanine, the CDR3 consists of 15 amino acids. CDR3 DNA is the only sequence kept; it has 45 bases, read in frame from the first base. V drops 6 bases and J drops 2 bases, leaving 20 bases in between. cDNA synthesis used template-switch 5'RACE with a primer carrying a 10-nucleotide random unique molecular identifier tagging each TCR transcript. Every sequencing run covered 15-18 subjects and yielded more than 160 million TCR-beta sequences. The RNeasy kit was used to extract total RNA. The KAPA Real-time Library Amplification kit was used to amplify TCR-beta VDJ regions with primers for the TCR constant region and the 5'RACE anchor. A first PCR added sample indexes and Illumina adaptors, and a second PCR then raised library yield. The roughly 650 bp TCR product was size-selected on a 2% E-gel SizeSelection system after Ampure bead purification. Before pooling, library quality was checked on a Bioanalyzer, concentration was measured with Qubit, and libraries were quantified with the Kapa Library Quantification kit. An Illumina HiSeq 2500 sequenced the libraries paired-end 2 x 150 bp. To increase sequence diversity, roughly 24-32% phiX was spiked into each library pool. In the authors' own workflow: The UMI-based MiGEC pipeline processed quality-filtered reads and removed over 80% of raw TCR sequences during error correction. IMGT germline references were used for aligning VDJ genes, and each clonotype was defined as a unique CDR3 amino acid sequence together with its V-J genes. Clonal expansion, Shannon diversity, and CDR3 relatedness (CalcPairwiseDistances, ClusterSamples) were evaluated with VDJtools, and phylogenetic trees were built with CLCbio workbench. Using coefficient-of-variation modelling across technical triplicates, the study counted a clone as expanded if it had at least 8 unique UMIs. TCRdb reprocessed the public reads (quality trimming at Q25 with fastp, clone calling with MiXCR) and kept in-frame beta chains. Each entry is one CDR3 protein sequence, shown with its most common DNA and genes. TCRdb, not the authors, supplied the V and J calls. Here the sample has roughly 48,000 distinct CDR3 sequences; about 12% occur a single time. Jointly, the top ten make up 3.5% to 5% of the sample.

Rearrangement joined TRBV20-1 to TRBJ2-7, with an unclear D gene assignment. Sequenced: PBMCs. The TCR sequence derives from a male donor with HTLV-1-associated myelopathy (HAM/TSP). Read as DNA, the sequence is TGCAGTGCCTCGAGACGCGGACGCTTGCCCTACGAGCAGTACTTC. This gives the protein CSASRRGRLPYEQYF.